This TCR beta chain comes out of a study of cytotoxic CD8 clonotypes in ibrutinib-treated CLL. Germline CDR1 SGHRS, CDR2 YFSETQ. The length of the CDR3 is 11 residues. V gave up 4 bases and J gave up 8 bases, with 8 bases separating them. Sequenced by immunoSEQ multiplex PCR; TCRdb stores in-frame clones only, minus some. The sample has over 70,000 clones, 70% to 80% seen once. Sequenced here: PBMCs, sampled after 12 months of ibrutinib treatment. The V call is TRBV5-1, the J call TRBJ2-3; possibly TRBD2 for D (6 bases). The source is a human donor with chronic lymphocytic leukemia. The CDR3 nucleotides read TGCGCCAGCAGCCTGGGGGGTACGCAGTATTTT. This translates into CASSLGGTQYF.